One sample yielded the 19 T cell receptor beta chains listed below, sequenced in a study of CD8 T cells in ankylosing spondylitis. TCRdb re-analysed the 5' RACE reads in MiXCR, keeping a single row per CDR3 protein. The sample consists of fewer than 150,000 distinct CDR3 sequences, just under 7.5% of them appearing once. The sample consisted of blood, either unsorted or a sorted T cell fraction (not recorded which). The source is a female donor with ankylosing spondylitis or in good health (not recorded which).

This clonotype was seen repeatedly, ten times or more. The chain is built from TRBV20-1 and TRBJ1-2; D may be TRBD1 (5 bases). Trimming pared 8 bases from V and 8 bases from J, leaving 18 bases between. The germline CDR1 and CDR2 sequences are DFQATT and SNEGSKA (reference sequence). The CDR3 contains 12 residues. Here the CDR3 DNA reads TGCAGTAGCAGGGTAGTTTCTCGCGGCTACACCTTC. Amino acids: CSSRVVSRGYTF.

This clonotype was seen many times. V gene TRBV12-3 or TRBV12-4 combines with J gene TRBJ1-1; 11 bases map to TRBD1. This CDR3 has 19 amino acids. Losses at the gene ends were 5 bases for V and 0 bases for J; bases not matched to a gene: 14. CDR3 nucleotide sequence: TGTGCCAGCAGTCGAGATTACTGGACAGGGGGCCCTATGAACACTGAAGCTTTCTTT. Its translation is CASSRDYWTGGPMNTEAFF.

This clonotype appeared many times. J is TRBJ2-3 and V is TRBV11-3; D not resolved. In germline, CDR1 is SGHNT, CDR2 YENEEA. The V gene lost 3 bases and the J gene lost 2 bases, with 6 bases spanning the gap. This CDR3 region has 13 residues. This chain's CDR3 is CASSLRITDTQYF. For the CDR3, the DNA is TGTGCCAGCAGCTTGCGGATCACAGATACGCAGTATTTT.

This clonotype was seen repeatedly, ten times or more. This chain links TRBV5-1 with TRBJ2-1, with D possibly called TRBD1 or TRBD2 (5 bases each). The CDR3 has 15 amino acids. Deletions cut 2 bases from V and 8 bases from J, with 17 bases between. Per germline, CDR1 SGHRS and CDR2 YFSETQ. The CDR3 sequence is CASSLENQGPHEQFF. In nucleotides, the CDR3 is TGCGCCAGCAGCTTAGAAAACCAGGGACCCCATGAGCAGTTCTTC.

There are many counts of this clonotype. The rearrangement joins TRBV21-1 to TRBJ2-7; the DNA was not compared with TRBD1, the D call given in the table. TRBV21-1 represents a pseudogene. The CDR3 loop spans 15 amino acids. The CDR3 is CASSPGTGPSYEQYF. The CDR3 DNA sequence: TGTGCCAGCAGTCCTGGGACAGGGCCTTCCTACGAGCAGTACTTC.

This clonotype was seen ten or more times. This sequence joins TRBV20-1 and TRBJ2-7; possibly TRBD1 for D (5 bases). Germline V gives CDR1 DFQATT, CDR2 SNEGSKA (reference sequence). V lost 1 base, J lost 6 bases, and 13 bases lay in between. The CDR3 has 13 amino acids. CDR3 in amino acids: CSARGEKGSEQYF. As DNA, the CDR3 is TGCAGTGCTAGAGGTGAAAAGGGGTCCGAGCAGTACTTC.

This clonotype has ten or more counts. The V and J genes are TRBV13 and TRBJ1-4; weak D call: TRBD1 (5 bases). The CDR3 runs to 14 residues. Germline values: CDR1 PRHDT, CDR2 FYEKMQ (reference sequence). V was trimmed by 5 bases and J by 8 bases, leaving 15 bases between them. The CDR3 sequence: CASSPQGGAEKLFF. The CDR3 region has the DNA TGTGCCAGCAGCCCGCAGGGAGGGGCGGAAAAACTGTTTTTT.

In this sample, this clonotype turned up many times. The chain joins TRBV4-3 to TRBJ2-2; TRBD1 aligns across 7 bases. The germline V gene has CDR1 LGHNA and CDR2 YSLEER. Germline trimming cut 1 base from V and 6 bases from J; bases unmatched to any gene: 5. CDR3 length equals 15 residues. CDR3 region: CASSQGQGSAGELFF. The CDR3 DNA is TGCGCCAGCAGCCAAGGACAGGGCTCGGCCGGGGAGCTGTTTTTT.

This clonotype turned up a few times. DNA of the CDR3: TGCAGTGCTAGTCCCCTGTCGGGGATGGGTTTCTACGAGCAGTACTTC. Amino acids: CSASPLSGMGFYEQYF. The V call is TRBV20-1, the J call TRBJ2-7; D is perhaps TRBD2 (5 bases). The CDR3 has 16 amino acids. CDR1 DFQATT and CDR2 SNEGSKA come from the germline V gene (reference sequence). Deletions cut 3 bases from V and 3 bases from J, with 21 bases between.

This clonotype was detected many times. The chain links TRBV9 to TRBJ2-3, with D unresolved. CDR3 length: 16 residues. Between the trimmed V and J ends, which lost 4 bases and 0 bases, there was a span of 15 bases. The germline V gene has CDR1 SGDLS and CDR2 YYNGEE. The CDR3: CASSPGMASSTDTQYF. CDR3 in DNA: TGTGCCAGCAGCCCGGGCATGGCTTCTAGCACAGATACGCAGTATTTT. The full variable domain, in which reference TRBV9 and TRBJ2-3 provide the parts outside the CDR3, is DSGVTQTPKHLITATGQRVTLRCSPRSGDLSVYWYQQSLDQGLQFLIQYYNGEERAKGNILERFSAQQFPDLHSELNLSSLELGDSALYFCASSPGMASSTDTQYFGPGTRLTVL.

Ten or more counts support this clonotype. The chain combines TRBV15 with TRBJ2-3; maybe TRBD1 (6 bases). Germline V gene data show CDR1 as LNHNV and CDR2 as YYDKDF (reference sequence). This CDR3 contains 15 residues. The germline V and J ends were trimmed by 0 bases and 6 bases, with 13 bases remaining between them. This chain's CDR3 is CATSRDPGVRDTQYF. The CDR3 DNA reads TGTGCCACCAGCAGAGATCCAGGGGTAAGGGATACGCAGTATTTT.

This clonotype has at least ten counts. V usage is TRBV18 and J usage is TRBJ1-2; D not certain. The CDR3 covers 15 residues. From germline, CDR1 is KGHSH and CDR2 LQKENI. Between the trimmed V and J ends, which lost 3 bases and 2 bases, there was a span of 13 bases. CDR3 coding DNA: TGTGCCAGCTCACCGGCGGCAGGCGGCAACTATGGCTACACCTTC. Its protein product is CASSPAAGGNYGYTF.

There are many counts of this clonotype. V is TRBV20-1 and J is TRBJ2-7, with D possibly being TRBD1 (6 bases). This CDR3 spans 12 amino acids. Germline V gene sequence: CDR1 DFQATT, CDR2 SNEGSKA (reference sequence). Trimming removed 1 base at V and 6 bases at J, with 10 bases between. The CDR3 reads CSARAQGFEQYF. The CDR3 DNA follows: TGCAGTGCTAGAGCCCAGGGGTTCGAGCAGTACTTC.

For this clonotype: The junction and the germline gene differ at one end; a read error may be behind it. The J gene is TRBJ1-5, the V gene TRBV7-2, with a tentative D call TRBD1 (5 bases). Germline CDR1 SGHTA, CDR2 FQGNSA. This CDR3 contains 15 residues. CDR3 sequence: CVSSLSPGDDQPQHF. CDR3 DNA: TGTGTCAGCAGCCTTTCCCCGGGGGACGATCAGCCCCAGCATTTT.

The V call is TRBV25-1, the J call TRBJ2-7; D remains ambiguous. Germline V gives CDR1 MGHDK, CDR2 SYGVNS. The CDR3 consists of 13 residues. Trimming took off 2 bases at V and 4 bases at J, with 9 bases between the two ends. The CDR3 loop reads CASSEVSVYEQYF. For the CDR3, the DNA is TGTGCCAGCAGTGAAGTTTCGGTTTACGAGCAGTACTTC.

This clonotype has ten or more counts. The chain uses TRBV25-1 and TRBJ1-1; D uncertain. Looked up from germline, CDR1 is MGHDK and CDR2 is SYGVNS. Trimming shortened V by 6 bases and J by 1 base, and 12 bases separated the two germline ends. The CDR3 extends over 14 amino acids. In DNA, the CDR3 is TGTGCCAGCAGGGGTCTCCGCGAGAACACTGAAGCTTTCTTT. Translating gives CASRGLRENTEAFF.

In its sample, this clonotype was seen many times. The chain recombines TRBV28 with TRBJ1-5; D possibly corresponds to TRBD1 (5 bases). The CDR3 covers 16 residues. Trimming took 6 bases from V and 2 from J, leaving 17 bases between them. Germline lookup yields CDR1 MDHEN and CDR2 SYDVKM. The CDR3 reads CASRPPGKRGNQPQHF. For the CDR3, the DNA is TGTGCCAGCAGACCTCCAGGGAAGAGGGGCAATCAGCCCCAGCATTTT.

This clonotype has at least ten counts. The rearrangement joins TRBV24-1 to TRBJ2-7; either TRBD1 or TRBD2 may fit D (5 bases each). The CDR3 contains 15 residues. CDR1 is KGHDR, CDR2 SFDVKD, per germline. V lost 4 bases to trimming and J lost 0 bases, with 12 bases between them. The CDR3 region is CATSDTGTASYEQYF. CDR3 nucleotide sequence: TGTGCCACCAGTGACACCGGGACGGCCTCCTACGAGCAGTACTTC.

This clonotype was detected a few times. With a much larger clone just one base away, this may be a read error. The chain has TRBV5-1 and TRBJ1-2, with 9 positions matching TRBD1. Germline V gene sequence: CDR1 SGHRS, CDR2 YFSETQ. This CDR3 region has 15 residues. The ends lost 4 bases at V and 7 bases at J; junction bases unmatched: 11. The CDR3 protein is CASSPDLTGGCGYTF. The CDR3 region has the DNA TGCGCCAGCAGCCCGGACCTGACAGGGGGATGTGGCTACACCTTC.